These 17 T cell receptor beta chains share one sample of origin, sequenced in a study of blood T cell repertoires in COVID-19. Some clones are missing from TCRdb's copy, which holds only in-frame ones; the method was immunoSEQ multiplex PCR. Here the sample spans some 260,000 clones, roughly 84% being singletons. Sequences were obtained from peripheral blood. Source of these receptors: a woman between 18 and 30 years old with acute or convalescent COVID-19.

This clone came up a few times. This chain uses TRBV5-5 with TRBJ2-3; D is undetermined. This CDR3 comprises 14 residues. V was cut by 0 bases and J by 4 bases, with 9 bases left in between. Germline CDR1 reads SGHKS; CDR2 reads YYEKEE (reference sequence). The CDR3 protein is CASSLEIRSDTQYF. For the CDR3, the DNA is TGTGCCAGCAGCTTGGAAATACGGTCAGATACGCAGTATTTT.

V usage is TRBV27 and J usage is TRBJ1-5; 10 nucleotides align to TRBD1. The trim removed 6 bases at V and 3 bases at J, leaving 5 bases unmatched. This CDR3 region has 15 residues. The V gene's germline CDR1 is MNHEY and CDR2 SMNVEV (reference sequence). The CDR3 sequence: CASSHRQGANQPQHF. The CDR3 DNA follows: TGTGCCAGCAGCCACCGACAGGGGGCCAATCAGCCCCAGCATTTT.

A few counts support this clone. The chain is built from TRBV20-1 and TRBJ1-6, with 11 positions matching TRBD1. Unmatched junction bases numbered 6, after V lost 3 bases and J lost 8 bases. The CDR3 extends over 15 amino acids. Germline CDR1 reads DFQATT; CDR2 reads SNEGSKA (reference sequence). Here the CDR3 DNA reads TGCAGTGCTAGTGGGACAGGGGGTAACTATTCACCCCTCCACTTT. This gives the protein CSASGTGGNYSPLHF.

The CDR3 region has the DNA TGTGCCAGCAGCTTAGCTCCACAGTCTAACTATGGCTACACCTTC. The encoded protein is CASSLAPQSNYGYTF. The rearrangement uses TRBV7-8 and TRBJ1-2, with D unclear. This CDR3 has 15 amino acids. Per germline, CDR1 SGHVS and CDR2 FQNEAQ. The V end lost 0 bases, the J end lost 0 bases, and 8 bases lay between the germline ends.

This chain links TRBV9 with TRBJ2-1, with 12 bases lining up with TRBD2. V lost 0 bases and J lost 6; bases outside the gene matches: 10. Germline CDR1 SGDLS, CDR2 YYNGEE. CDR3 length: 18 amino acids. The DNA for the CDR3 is TGTGCCAGCAGCGTAGGCCGAGCTGGACTAGCGGGAATCAATGAGCAGTTCTTC. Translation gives CASSVGRAGLAGINEQFF.

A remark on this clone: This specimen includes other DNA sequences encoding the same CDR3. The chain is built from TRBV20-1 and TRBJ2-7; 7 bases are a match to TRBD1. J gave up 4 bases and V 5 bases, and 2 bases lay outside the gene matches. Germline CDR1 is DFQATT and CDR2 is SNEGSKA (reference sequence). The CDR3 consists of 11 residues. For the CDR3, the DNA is TGCAGTGCTCGGACAGGATACGAGCAGTACTTC. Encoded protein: CSARTGYEQYF.

CDR3 in DNA: TGTGCCACCAGCAGAGATAGGGACAGCATCCCCTCTGGAAACACCATATATTTT. Encoded protein: CATSRDRDSIPSGNTIYF. V is TRBV15 and J is TRBJ1-3; 7 nucleotides agree with TRBD1. Germline CDR1 reads LNHNV; CDR2 reads YYDKDF (reference sequence). V dropped 0 bases and J dropped 0; count of bases not matched to a gene: 8. The CDR3 is 18 residues long.

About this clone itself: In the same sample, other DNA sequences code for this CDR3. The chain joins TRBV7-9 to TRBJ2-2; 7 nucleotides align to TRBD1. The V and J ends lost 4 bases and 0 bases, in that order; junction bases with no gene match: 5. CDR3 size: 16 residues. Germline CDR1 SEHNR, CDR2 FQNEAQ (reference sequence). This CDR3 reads CASSSPDRSNTGELFF. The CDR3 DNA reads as TGTGCCAGCAGCTCTCCGGACAGGTCGAACACCGGGGAGCTGTTTTTT.

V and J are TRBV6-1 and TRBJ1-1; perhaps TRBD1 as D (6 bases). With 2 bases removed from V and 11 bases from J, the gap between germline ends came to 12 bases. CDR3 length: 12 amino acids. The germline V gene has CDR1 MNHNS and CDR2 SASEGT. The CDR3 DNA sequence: TGTGCCAGCAGTGAACCCACAGGGACGGCTTTCTTT. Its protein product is CASSEPTGTAFF.

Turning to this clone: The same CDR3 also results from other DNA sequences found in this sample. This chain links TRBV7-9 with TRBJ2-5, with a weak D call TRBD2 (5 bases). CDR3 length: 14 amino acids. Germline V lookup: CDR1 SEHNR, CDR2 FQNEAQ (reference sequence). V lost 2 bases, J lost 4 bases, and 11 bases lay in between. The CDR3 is CASSLSSGRETQYF. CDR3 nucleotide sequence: TGTGCCAGCAGCTTAAGTTCGGGGAGAGAGACCCAGTACTTC.

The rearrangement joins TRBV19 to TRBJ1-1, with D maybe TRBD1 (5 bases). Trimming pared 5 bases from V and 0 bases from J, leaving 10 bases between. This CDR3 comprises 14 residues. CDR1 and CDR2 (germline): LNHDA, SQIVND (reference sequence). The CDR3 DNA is TGTGCCAGTAGTCAAAGACAGTTGAACACTGAAGCTTTCTTT. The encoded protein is CASSQRQLNTEAFF.

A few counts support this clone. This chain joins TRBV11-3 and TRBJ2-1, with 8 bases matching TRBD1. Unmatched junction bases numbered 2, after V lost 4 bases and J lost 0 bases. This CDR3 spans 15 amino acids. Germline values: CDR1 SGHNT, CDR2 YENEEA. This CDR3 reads CASSYGTGSYNEQFF. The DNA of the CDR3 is TGTGCCAGCAGCTACGGGACAGGCTCCTACAATGAGCAGTTCTTC.

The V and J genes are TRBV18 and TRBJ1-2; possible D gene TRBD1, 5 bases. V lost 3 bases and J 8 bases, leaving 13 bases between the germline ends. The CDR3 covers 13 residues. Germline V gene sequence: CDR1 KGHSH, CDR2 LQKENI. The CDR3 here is CASSPRGGSGYTF. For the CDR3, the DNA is TGTGCCAGCTCACCCCGCGGGGGGTCAGGCTACACCTTC.

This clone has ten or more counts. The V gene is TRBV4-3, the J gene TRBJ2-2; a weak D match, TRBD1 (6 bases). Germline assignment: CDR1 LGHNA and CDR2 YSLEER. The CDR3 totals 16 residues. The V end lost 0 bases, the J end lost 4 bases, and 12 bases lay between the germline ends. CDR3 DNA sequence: TGCGCCAGCAGCCAAGACAGGGGTTATTCCACCGGGGAGCTGTTTTTT. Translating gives CASSQDRGYSTGELFF.

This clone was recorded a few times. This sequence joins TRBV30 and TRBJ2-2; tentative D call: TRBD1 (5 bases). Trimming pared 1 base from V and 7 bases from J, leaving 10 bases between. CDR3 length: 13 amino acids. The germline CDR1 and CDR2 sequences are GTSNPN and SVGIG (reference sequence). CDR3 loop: CAWSATGGGELFF. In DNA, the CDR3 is TGTGCCTGGAGTGCAACAGGCGGCGGGGAGCTGTTTTTT. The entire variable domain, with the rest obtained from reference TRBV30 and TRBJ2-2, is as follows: SQTIHQWPATLVQPVGSPLSLECTVEGTSNPNLYWYRQAAGRGLQLLFYSVGIGQISSEVPQNLSASRPQDRQFILSSKKLLLSDSGFYLCAWSATGGGELFFGEGSRLTVL.

CDR3 sequence reads: CASSRTANTEAFF. CDR3 nucleotide sequence: TGTGCCAGCAGTCGGACAGCGAACACTGAAGCTTTCTTT. The V call is TRBV27, the J call TRBJ1-1, with a tentative D call TRBD1 (6 bases). V gave up 5 bases and J gave up 1 base, with 8 bases separating them. Germline loops: CDR1 MNHEY, CDR2 SMNVEV (reference sequence). The CDR3 length is 13 residues.

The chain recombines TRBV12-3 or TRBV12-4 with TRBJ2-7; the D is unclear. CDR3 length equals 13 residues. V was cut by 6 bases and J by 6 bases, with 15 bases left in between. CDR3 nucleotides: TGTGCCAGCAGCCCAGGCAGAATCGGCGAGCAGTACTTC. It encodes CASSPGRIGEQYF.